This is a list of T cell receptor beta chains from one sample in a study of blood T cell repertoires in COVID-19. Clones were sequenced by immunoSEQ multiplex PCR, and TCRdb holds only the in-frame ones, with some missing. The sample records around 280,000 clones, 85% being singletons. The sample was peripheral blood. These receptors came from a woman aged 50 to 65 with active or convalescent COVID-19. CDR3s include the opening cysteine and the closing phenylalanine or tryptophan. Fields, in order: CDR3 DNA, CDR3 protein, J gene, V gene, D gene, clone size. D genes are given only for firm matches. Clone size is not always given. Where it is, it says once, few, many or a class for expanded clones.

cdr3_nt: TGTGCCAGCAGTGTAACCCGACAGGCCGACCTCTATGGCTACACCTTC; cdr3_aa: CASSVTRQADLYGYTF; j_call: TRBJ1-2; v_call: TRBV2; d_call: NA; clone_size: NA
cdr3_nt: TGTGCCAGCAGTGAAGCGCAGGGGTACTATGGCTACACCTTC; cdr3_aa: CASSEAQGYYGYTF; j_call: TRBJ1-2; v_call: TRBV2; d_call: NA; clone_size: NA
cdr3_nt: TGTGCCAGCAGCGTTAGCGGGAGAGCGGGCGAGCAGTACTTC; cdr3_aa: CASSVSGRAGEQYF; j_call: TRBJ2-7; v_call: TRBV5-4; d_call: TRBD2; clone_size: NA
cdr3_nt: TGTGCCATACAAAGGGGGCCCTCTGGAAACACCATATATTTT; cdr3_aa: CAIQRGPSGNTIYF; j_call: TRBJ1-3; v_call: TRBV10-3; d_call: TRBD1; clone_size: NA
cdr3_nt: TGTGCCAGTAGCCCCGGGGGGCTATACGAGCAGTACTTC; cdr3_aa: CASSPGGLYEQYF; j_call: TRBJ2-7; v_call: TRBV19; d_call: NA; clone_size: few
cdr3_nt: TGCGCCAGCAGTCGGGGGACAGGGGGTTCTCCCGACCACTACGAGCAGTACTTC; cdr3_aa: CASSRGTGGSPDHYEQYF; j_call: TRBJ2-7; v_call: TRBV23-1; d_call: TRBD1; clone_size: NA
cdr3_nt: TGCGCCAGCTCCCGGGACTTTACCAACACCGGGGAGCTGTTTTTT; cdr3_aa: CASSRDFTNTGELFF; j_call: TRBJ2-2; v_call: TRBV5-1; d_call: NA; clone_size: NA
cdr3_nt: TGTGCCAGCAGTGAAGGGAGAGTCCCTAGTCTGTTTTTT; cdr3_aa: CASSEGRVPSLFF; j_call: TRBJ1-4; v_call: TRBV6-1; d_call: NA; clone_size: NA
cdr3_nt: TGTGCCACGGGGGGGACCCAGAACACTGAAGCTTTCTTT; cdr3_aa: CATGGTQNTEAFF; j_call: TRBJ1-1; v_call: TRBV6-5; d_call: NA; clone_size: NA
cdr3_nt: TGCGCCAGCAGCCCCCTCACCAAGCGGAATGAGCAGTTCTTC; cdr3_aa: CASSPLTKRNEQFF; j_call: TRBJ2-1; v_call: TRBV4-1; d_call: NA; clone_size: NA
cdr3_nt: TGTGCCAGCAGGACAGGGGCCTATAGCAATCAGCCCCAGCATTTT; cdr3_aa: CASRTGAYSNQPQHF; j_call: TRBJ1-5; v_call: TRBV2; d_call: TRBD1; clone_size: NA
cdr3_nt: TGCGCCAGCAGCTTGCTCTCCTGGCCACCCGGGGAGCTGTTTTTT; cdr3_aa: CASSLLSWPPGELFF; j_call: TRBJ2-2; v_call: TRBV5-1; d_call: NA; clone_size: NA
cdr3_nt: TGCAGCGTAGAAGACCTAACAGGAGCTGAAGCTTTCTTT; cdr3_aa: CSVEDLTGAEAFF; j_call: TRBJ1-1; v_call: TRBV29-1; d_call: NA; clone_size: once
cdr3_nt: TGTGCCTGGAGTGTAATTTCCCCAGGGGGCTTAAGGAGCAATCAGCCCCAGCATTTT; cdr3_aa: CAWSVISPGGLRSNQPQHF; j_call: TRBJ1-5; v_call: TRBV30; d_call: TRBD1; clone_size: NA
cdr3_nt: TGTGCCAGCAGCTTGACTAGCGGGATTGGGACAGATACGCAGTATTTT; cdr3_aa: CASSLTSGIGTDTQYF; j_call: TRBJ2-3; v_call: TRBV7-9; d_call: TRBD2; clone_size: NA
cdr3_nt: TGCGCCAGCAGCCCCACGCCTGCGGGAGCTACAGATACGCAGTATTTT; cdr3_aa: CASSPTPAGATDTQYF; j_call: TRBJ2-3; v_call: TRBV4-1; d_call: TRBD2; clone_size: NA
cdr3_nt: TGTGCCAGCAGTTACTCCCTTGGGGCGCAGAACTATGGCTACACCTTC; cdr3_aa: CASSYSLGAQNYGYTF; j_call: TRBJ1-2; v_call: TRBV6-5; d_call: NA; clone_size: NA
cdr3_nt: TGTGCCACCTGGACAGGGGGCGAGAACAATGAGCAGTTCTTC; cdr3_aa: CATWTGGENNEQFF; j_call: TRBJ2-1; v_call: TRBV10-3; d_call: TRBD1; clone_size: NA
cdr3_nt: TGTGCCACGGGGGACAGACTCTCAACCTTCTATGGCTACACCTTC; cdr3_aa: CATGDRLSTFYGYTF; j_call: TRBJ1-2; v_call: TRBV6-5; d_call: TRBD1; clone_size: NA
cdr3_nt: TGTGCCAGCAGTTCAGGGATTGAAGCTTTCTTT; cdr3_aa: CASSSGIEAFF; j_call: TRBJ1-1; v_call: TRBV6-5; d_call: NA; clone_size: NA
cdr3_nt: TGTGCCAATGGCGGGAGAGTAGGGTACCAAGAGACCCAGTACTTC; cdr3_aa: CANGGRVGYQETQYF; j_call: TRBJ2-5; v_call: TRBV7-9; d_call: TRBD2; clone_size: NA
cdr3_nt: TGCGCCAGCAGCCAAGATCGAGGGTCAGCTAACTATGGCTACACCTTC; cdr3_aa: CASSQDRGSANYGYTF; j_call: TRBJ1-2; v_call: TRBV4-1; d_call: NA; clone_size: NA
cdr3_nt: TGTGCCAGCAGCATATACAGGGAGGATACGCAGTATTTT; cdr3_aa: CASSIYREDTQYF; j_call: TRBJ2-3; v_call: TRBV11-3; d_call: NA; clone_size: NA
cdr3_nt: TGTGCCAGCTCCCGGGACAGGGGAGACACTGAAGCTTTCTTT; cdr3_aa: CASSRDRGDTEAFF; j_call: TRBJ1-1; v_call: TRBV18; d_call: TRBD1; clone_size: NA
cdr3_nt: TGTGCCAGCAGCGCAATTGAGGACAGGGGGCAAGAGACCCAGTACTTC; cdr3_aa: CASSAIEDRGQETQYF; j_call: TRBJ2-5; v_call: TRBV5-6; d_call: TRBD1; clone_size: NA
cdr3_nt: TGTGCCAGCAGCTTAGCTACGGGCCCAGGGAACACCATATATTTT; cdr3_aa: CASSLATGPGNTIYF; j_call: TRBJ1-3; v_call: TRBV7-2; d_call: NA; clone_size: NA
cdr3_nt: TGTGCCAGCAGCCAGCGTACAGGGTACGGTCAGCCCCAGCATTTT; cdr3_aa: CASSQRTGYGQPQHF; j_call: TRBJ1-5; v_call: TRBV14; d_call: NA; clone_size: NA
cdr3_nt: TGTGCCAGCAGCTTATTGAGCTCCTACAATGAGCAGTTCTTC; cdr3_aa: CASSLLSSYNEQFF; j_call: TRBJ2-1; v_call: TRBV7-9; d_call: NA; clone_size: NA
cdr3_nt: TGTGCCAGCAGCTTAACCGCACAGGGCAGCACAGATACGCAGTATTTT; cdr3_aa: CASSLTAQGSTDTQYF; j_call: TRBJ2-3; v_call: TRBV7-3; d_call: NA; clone_size: NA
cdr3_nt: TGTGCCAGCAGCCAAGGCGACAGACAATTACCTCTGGCTGAAGCTTTCTTT; cdr3_aa: CASSQGDRQLPLAEAFF; j_call: TRBJ1-1; v_call: TRBV3-1/TRBV3-2; d_call: NA; clone_size: NA
cdr3_nt: TGTGCCAGCTCAACGGACACGGACTATAATTCACCCCTCCACTTT; cdr3_aa: CASSTDTDYNSPLHF; j_call: TRBJ1-6; v_call: TRBV18; d_call: NA; clone_size: NA
cdr3_nt: TGTGCCAGTAGTATATCGGGGGGTGAGGAGCAGTTCTTC; cdr3_aa: CASSISGGEEQFF; j_call: TRBJ2-1; v_call: TRBV19; d_call: TRBD2; clone_size: NA
cdr3_nt: TGTGCCAGGGGAGGGTTAGCGGGAGAGCAGTACTTC; cdr3_aa: CARGGLAGEQYF; j_call: TRBJ2-7; v_call: TRBV2; d_call: TRBD2; clone_size: few
cdr3_nt: TGTGCCAGCAGTTTTAGCGGCGGCGAGCAGTACTTC; cdr3_aa: CASSFSGGEQYF; j_call: TRBJ2-7; v_call: TRBV27; d_call: NA; clone_size: NA
cdr3_nt: TGCGCCAGCAGCCCGAGGGGGCAAAGTTTTGAAGCTTTCTTT; cdr3_aa: CASSPRGQSFEAFF; j_call: TRBJ1-1; v_call: TRBV4-1; d_call: TRBD1; clone_size: NA
cdr3_nt: TGCGCCAGCAGCCCCGGAGGGACTAGCGGGAGAAATGAGCAGTTCTTC; cdr3_aa: CASSPGGTSGRNEQFF; j_call: TRBJ2-1; v_call: TRBV5-1; d_call: TRBD2; clone_size: NA
cdr3_nt: TGTGCCAGCTCACCATGGGGACAGGGAGGTGAAAAACTGTTTTTT; cdr3_aa: CASSPWGQGGEKLFF; j_call: TRBJ1-4; v_call: TRBV18; d_call: TRBD1; clone_size: once
cdr3_nt: TGTGCTAGCAGCGACAGGGAGGACACCGGGGAGCTGTTTTTT; cdr3_aa: CASSDREDTGELFF; j_call: TRBJ2-2; v_call: TRBV7-7; d_call: NA; clone_size: NA
cdr3_nt: TGTGCCAGTTCCCAAGCAGGGGGGACTGAAGCTTTCTTT; cdr3_aa: CASSQAGGTEAFF; j_call: TRBJ1-1; v_call: TRBV19; d_call: TRBD1; clone_size: NA
cdr3_nt: TGTGCCAGCAGTGAATTGGGGTTTGGCAGGGGGCTGGGCACTGAAGCTTTCTTT; cdr3_aa: CASSELGFGRGLGTEAFF; j_call: TRBJ1-1; v_call: TRBV25-1; d_call: TRBD1; clone_size: once
cdr3_nt: TGTGCCAGCAGCTTGGGGGCCCTAGCCAAAAACATTCAGTACTTC; cdr3_aa: CASSLGALAKNIQYF; j_call: TRBJ2-4; v_call: TRBV5-4; d_call: NA; clone_size: NA
cdr3_nt: TGTGCCAGTAGCCTCCTAGCGGGGCAAGACATTCAGTACTTC; cdr3_aa: CASSLLAGQDIQYF; j_call: TRBJ2-4; v_call: TRBV19; d_call: TRBD2; clone_size: NA
cdr3_nt: TGCGCCAGCAGTCCCCCCGGACAGGGTGCCTACGAGCAGTACTTC; cdr3_aa: CASSPPGQGAYEQYF; j_call: TRBJ2-7; v_call: TRBV23-1; d_call: TRBD1; clone_size: once